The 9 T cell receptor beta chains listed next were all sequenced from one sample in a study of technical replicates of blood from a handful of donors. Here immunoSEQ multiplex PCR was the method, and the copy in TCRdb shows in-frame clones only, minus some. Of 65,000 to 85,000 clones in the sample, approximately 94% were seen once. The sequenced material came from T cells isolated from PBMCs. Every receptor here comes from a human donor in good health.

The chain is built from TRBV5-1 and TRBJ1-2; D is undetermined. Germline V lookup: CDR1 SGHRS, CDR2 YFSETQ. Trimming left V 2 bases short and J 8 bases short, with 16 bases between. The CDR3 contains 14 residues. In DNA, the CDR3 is TGCGCCAGCAGCTTCGAAGCAGAGGCGAGGGGCTACACCTTC. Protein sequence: CASSFEAEARGYTF.

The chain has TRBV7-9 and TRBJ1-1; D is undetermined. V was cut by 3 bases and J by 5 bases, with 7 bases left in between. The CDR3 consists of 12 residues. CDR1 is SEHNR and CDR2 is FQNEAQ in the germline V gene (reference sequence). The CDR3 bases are TGTGCCAGCAGCTTTACGCGGACTGAAGCTTTCTTT. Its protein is CASSFTRTEAFF. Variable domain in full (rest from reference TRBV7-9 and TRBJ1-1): DTGVSQNPRHKITKRGQNVTFRCDPISEHNRLYWYRQTLGQGPEFLTYFQNEAQLEKSRLLSDRFSAERPKGSFSTLEIQRTEQGDSAMYLCASSFTRTEAFFGQGTRLTVV.

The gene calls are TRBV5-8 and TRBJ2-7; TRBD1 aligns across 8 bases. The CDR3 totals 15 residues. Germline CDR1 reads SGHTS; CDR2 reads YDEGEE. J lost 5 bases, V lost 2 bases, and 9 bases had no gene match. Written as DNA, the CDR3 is TGTGCCAGCAGCTTAGCGCCCCAGGGGGCCGACGAGCAGTACTTC. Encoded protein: CASSLAPQGADEQYF.

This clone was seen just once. The CDR3 DNA reads as TGCGCCAGCAGCTTGACGGCGGGGGCTCAGCCCCAGCATTTT. It translates to CASSLTAGAQPQHF. The rearrangement uses TRBV5-1 and TRBJ1-5; D perhaps matches TRBD1 (6 bases). The V gene lost 1 base and the J gene lost 6 bases, with 11 bases spanning the gap. The V gene's germline CDR1 is SGHRS and CDR2 YFSETQ. This CDR3 comprises 14 residues.

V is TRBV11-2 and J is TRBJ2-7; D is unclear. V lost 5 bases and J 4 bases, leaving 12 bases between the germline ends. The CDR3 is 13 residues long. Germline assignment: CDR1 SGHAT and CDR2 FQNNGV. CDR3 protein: CASSPEVLYEQYF. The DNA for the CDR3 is TGTGCCAGCAGCCCCGAGGTTTTATACGAGCAGTACTTC.

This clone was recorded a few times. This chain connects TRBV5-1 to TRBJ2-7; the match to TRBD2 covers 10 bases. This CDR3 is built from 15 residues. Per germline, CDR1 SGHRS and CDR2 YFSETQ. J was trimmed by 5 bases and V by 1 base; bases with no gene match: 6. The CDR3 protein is CASSLSLAGVDEQYF. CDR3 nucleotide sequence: TGCGCCAGCAGCTTGAGCCTAGCGGGAGTAGACGAGCAGTACTTC.

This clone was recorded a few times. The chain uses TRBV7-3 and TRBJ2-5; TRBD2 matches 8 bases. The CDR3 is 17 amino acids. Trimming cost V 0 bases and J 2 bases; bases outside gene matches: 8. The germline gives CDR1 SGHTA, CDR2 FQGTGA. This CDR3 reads CASSLTPSTGGQETQYF. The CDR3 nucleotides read TGTGCCAGCAGCTTAACTCCCTCCACGGGAGGGCAAGAGACCCAGTACTTC.

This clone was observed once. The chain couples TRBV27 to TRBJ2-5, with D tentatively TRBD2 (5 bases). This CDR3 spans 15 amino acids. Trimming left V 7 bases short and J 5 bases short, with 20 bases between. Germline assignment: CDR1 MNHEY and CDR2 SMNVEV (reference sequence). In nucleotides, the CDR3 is TGTGCCAGCACATCCACCATACACGGCGGGGAGACCCAGTACTTC. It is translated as CASTSTIHGGETQYF.

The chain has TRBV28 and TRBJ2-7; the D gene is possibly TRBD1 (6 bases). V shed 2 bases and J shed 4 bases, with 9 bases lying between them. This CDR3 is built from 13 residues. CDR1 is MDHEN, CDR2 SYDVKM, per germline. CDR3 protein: CASSLGGQYEQYF. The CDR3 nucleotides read TGTGCCAGCAGTTTAGGTGGACAGTACGAGCAGTACTTC.